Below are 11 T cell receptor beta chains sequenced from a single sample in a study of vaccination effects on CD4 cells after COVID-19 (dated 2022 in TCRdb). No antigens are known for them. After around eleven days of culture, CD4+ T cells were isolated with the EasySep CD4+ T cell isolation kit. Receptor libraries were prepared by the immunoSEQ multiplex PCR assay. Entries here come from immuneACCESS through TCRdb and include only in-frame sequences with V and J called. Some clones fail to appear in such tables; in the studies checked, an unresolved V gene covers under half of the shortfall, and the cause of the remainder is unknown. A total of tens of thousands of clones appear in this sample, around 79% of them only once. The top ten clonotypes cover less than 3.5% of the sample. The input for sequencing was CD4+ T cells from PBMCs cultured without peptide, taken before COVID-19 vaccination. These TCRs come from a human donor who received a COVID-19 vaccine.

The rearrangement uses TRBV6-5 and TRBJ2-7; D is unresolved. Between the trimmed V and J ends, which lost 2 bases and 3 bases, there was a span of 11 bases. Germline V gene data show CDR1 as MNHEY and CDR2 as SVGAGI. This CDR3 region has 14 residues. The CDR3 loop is CASSYRVTGYEQYF. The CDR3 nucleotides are TGTGCCAGCAGTTACAGGGTTACCGGCTACGAGCAGTACTTC.

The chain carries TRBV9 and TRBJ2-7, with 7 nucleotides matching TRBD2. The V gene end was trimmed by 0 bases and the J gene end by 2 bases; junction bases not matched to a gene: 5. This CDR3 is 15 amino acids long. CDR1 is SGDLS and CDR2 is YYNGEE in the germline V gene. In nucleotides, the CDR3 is TGTGCCAGCAGCGTAGACGGACTAGGAACCTACGAGCAGTACTTC. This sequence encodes CASSVDGLGTYEQYF.

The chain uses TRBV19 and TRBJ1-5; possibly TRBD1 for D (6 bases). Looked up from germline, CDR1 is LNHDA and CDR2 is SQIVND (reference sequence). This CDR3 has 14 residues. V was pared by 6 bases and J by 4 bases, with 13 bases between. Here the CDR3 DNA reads TGTGCCAGTAGCTCCGGACAGTTAAATCAGCCCCAGCATTTT. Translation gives CASSSGQLNQPQHF.

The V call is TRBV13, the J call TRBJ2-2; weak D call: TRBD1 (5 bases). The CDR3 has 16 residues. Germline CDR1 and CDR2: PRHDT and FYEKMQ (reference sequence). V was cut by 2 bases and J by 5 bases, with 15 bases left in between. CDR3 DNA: TGTGCCAGCAGCTTAAACAGGAACCTAAGAACCGGGGAGCTGTTTTTT. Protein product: CASSLNRNLRTGELFF.

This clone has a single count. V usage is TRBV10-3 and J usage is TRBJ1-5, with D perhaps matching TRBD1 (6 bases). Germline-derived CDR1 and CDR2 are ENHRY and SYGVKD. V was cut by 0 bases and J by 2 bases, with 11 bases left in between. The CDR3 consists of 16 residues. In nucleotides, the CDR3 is TGTGCCATCAGTGAGTCTTCGGGGGCTGGCAATCAGCCCCAGCATTTT. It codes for CAISESSGAGNQPQHF.

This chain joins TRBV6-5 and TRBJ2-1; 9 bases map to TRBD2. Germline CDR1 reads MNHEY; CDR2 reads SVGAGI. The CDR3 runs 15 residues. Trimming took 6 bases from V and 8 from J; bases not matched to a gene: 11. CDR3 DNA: TGTGCCAGCAGGCTATTCGCGGGGGGGCGGGATGAGCAGTTCTTC. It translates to CASRLFAGGRDEQFF.

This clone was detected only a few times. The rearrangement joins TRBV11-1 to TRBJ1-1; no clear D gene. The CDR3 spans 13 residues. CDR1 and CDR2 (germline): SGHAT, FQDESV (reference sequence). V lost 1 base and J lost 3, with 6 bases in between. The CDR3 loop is CASSLGADTEAFF. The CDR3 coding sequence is TGTGCCAGCAGCTTAGGAGCCGACACTGAAGCTTTCTTT. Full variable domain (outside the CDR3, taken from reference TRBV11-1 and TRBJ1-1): EAEVAQSPRYKITEKSQAVAFWCDPISGHATLYWYRQILGQGPELLVQFQDESVVDDSQLPKDRFSAERLKGVDSTLKIQPAELGDSAMYLCASSLGADTEAFFGQGTRLTVV.

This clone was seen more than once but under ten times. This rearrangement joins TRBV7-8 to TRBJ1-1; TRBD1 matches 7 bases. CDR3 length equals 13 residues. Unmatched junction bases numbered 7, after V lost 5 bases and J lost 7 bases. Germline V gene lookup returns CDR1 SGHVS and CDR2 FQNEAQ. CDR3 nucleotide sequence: TGTGCCAGCAGCACCGACAGGGTTAGTGAAGCTTTCTTT. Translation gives CASSTDRVSEAFF.

CDR3 sequence reads: CASSLDSGARREQYF. DNA for the CDR3: TGTGCCAGCAGCTTAGATTCCGGGGCCCGTAGGGAGCAGTACTTC. The J gene is TRBJ2-7, the V gene TRBV7-2, with D possibly being TRBD1 or TRBD2 (5 bases each). Germline loops: CDR1 SGHTA, CDR2 FQGNSA. The CDR3 runs to 15 residues. Deletions cut 1 base from V and 7 bases from J, with 17 bases between.

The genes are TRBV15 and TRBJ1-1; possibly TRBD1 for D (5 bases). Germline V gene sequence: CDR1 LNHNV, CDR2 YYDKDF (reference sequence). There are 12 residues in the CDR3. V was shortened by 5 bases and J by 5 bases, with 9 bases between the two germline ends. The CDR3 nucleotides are TGTGCCACCAGCGCAGGGCGGACTGAAGCTTTCTTT. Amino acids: CATSAGRTEAFF.

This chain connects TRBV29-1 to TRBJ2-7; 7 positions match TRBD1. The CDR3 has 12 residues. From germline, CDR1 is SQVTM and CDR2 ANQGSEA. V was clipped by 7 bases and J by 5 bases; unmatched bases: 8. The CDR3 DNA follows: TGCAGCGCCGACGAGGGGGCGAACGAGCAGTACTTC. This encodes CSADEGANEQYF.